This TCR beta chain is from a study of cytomegalovirus exposure and HLA in healthy donors. Looking at the study overall: Among the 398 genotyped donors, 81% were placed in the Caucasian-associated ancestry cluster.

Primers: 60 Vbeta forward and 13 Jbeta reverse. Assay: immunoSEQ multiplex PCR; the TCRdb copy retains only in-frame clones and omits some. The table has 140,000 to 150,000 clones, 80% to 90% seen once. This TCR came from a boy aged 2 to 10 in good health and CMV-seronegative. The sequenced sample was PBMCs.

The CDR3 here is CASSPKRGYGYTF. The DNA for the CDR3 is TGTGCCAGCAGTCCTAAGCGGGGCTATGGCTACACCTTC. The chain employs TRBV14 and TRBJ1-2; D is undetermined. This CDR3 has 13 residues. Germline V gene lookup returns CDR1 SGHDN and CDR2 FVKESK. The V and J ends lost 6 bases and 4 bases respectively, with 12 bases between them.